This paragraph reports one TCR beta chain. The sample belongs to a study of blood T cell repertoires in COVID-19. About the study: COVID-19 samples collected from the United States, Italy and Spain covered acute and convalescent phases. T cells, B-cell-depleted T cells, or PBMCs provided the cDNA or gDNA that served as material.

Enrolled during active infection, Seattle patients were then followed longitudinally. In the original analysis: Cell counts per sample came from amplifying reference gene primers. The repertoire was sequenced with immunoSEQ multiplex PCR; TCRdb's copy has only in-frame clones and lacks some. V, J and clone size were drawn from that table, and D and trimming were deduced from the DNA. The data contain approximately 120,000 clones, around 76% of them seen just once; the ten biggest clones take up 6%. The specimen was peripheral blood. The sequence was collected from a man aged 80 or over with COVID-19, enrolled during active disease.

DNA of the CDR3: TGCAGCGTAGGGGGCGCCAGTGGCTACACCTTC. The encoded protein is CSVGGASGYTF. V usage is TRBV29-1 and J usage is TRBJ1-2; 7 nucleotides agree with TRBD1. CDR3 length: 11 residues. V lost 6 bases and J lost 7; bases outside the gene matches: 5. Germline CDR1 SQVTM, CDR2 ANQGSEA. Together with reference TRBV29-1 and TRBJ1-2, the CDR3 gives the full variable domain: SAVISQKPSRDICQRGTSLTIQCQVDSQVTMMFWYRQQPGQSLTLIATANQGSEATYESGFVIDKFPISRPNLTFSTLTVSNMSPEDSSIYLCSVGGASGYTFGSGTRLTVV.